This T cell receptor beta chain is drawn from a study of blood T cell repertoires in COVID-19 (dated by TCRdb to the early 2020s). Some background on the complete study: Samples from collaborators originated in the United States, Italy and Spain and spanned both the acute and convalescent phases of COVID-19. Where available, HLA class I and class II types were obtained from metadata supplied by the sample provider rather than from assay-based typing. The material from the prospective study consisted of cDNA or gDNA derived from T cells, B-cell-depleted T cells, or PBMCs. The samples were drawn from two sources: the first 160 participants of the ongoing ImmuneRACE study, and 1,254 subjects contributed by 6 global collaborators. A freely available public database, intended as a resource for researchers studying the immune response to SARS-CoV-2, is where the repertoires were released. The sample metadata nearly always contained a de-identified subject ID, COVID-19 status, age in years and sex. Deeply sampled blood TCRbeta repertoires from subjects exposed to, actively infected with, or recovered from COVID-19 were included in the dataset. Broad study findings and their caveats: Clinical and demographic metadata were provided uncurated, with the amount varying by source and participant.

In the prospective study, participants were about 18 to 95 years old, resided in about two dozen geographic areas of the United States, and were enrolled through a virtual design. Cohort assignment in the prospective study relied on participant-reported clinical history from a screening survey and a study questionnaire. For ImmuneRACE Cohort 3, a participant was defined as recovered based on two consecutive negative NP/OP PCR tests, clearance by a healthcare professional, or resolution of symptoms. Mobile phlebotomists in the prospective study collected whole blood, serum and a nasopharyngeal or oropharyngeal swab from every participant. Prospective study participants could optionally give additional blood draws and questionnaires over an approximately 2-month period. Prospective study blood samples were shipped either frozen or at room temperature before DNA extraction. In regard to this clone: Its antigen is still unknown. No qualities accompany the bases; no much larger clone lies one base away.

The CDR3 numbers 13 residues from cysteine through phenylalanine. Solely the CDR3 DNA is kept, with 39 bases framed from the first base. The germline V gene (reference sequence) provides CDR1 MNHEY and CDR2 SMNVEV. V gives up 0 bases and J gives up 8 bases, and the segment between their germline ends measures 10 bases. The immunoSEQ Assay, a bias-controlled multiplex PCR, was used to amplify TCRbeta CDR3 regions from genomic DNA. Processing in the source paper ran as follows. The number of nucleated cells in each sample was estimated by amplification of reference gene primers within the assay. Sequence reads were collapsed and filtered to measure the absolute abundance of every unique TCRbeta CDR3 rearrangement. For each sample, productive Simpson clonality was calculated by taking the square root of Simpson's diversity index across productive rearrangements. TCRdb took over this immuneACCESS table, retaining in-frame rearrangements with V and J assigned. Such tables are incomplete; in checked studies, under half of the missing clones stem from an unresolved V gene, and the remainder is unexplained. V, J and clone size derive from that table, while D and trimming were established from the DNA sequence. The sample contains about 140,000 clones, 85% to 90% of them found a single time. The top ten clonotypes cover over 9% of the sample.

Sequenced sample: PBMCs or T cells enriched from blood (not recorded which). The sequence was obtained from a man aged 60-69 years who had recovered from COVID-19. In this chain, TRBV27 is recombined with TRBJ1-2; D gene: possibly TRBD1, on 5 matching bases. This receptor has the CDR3 CASSLSQGWGYTF. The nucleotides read TGTGCCAGCAGTTTATCGCAGGGTTGGGGCTACACCTTC.